This T cell receptor beta chain originates from a study of blood T cell repertoires in COVID-19. Study at large: Sites across the United States, Italy and Spain contributed samples from acute and convalescent COVID-19. T cells, B-cell-depleted T cells, or PBMCs supplied cDNA or gDNA.

In the study's own analysis: It was from reference gene primer amplification that nucleated cell counts were estimated. Using immunoSEQ multiplex PCR, the repertoire was profiled, and TCRdb retains in-frame clones only, with some absent. That table supplies the V and J calls and clone size; D and trimming were determined from the DNA. The sample has under 150,000 clones; roughly 80% are singletons. Germline V gene sequence: CDR1 SGDLS, CDR2 YYNGEE. CDR3 length equals 15 residues. V was clipped by 2 bases and J by 3 bases; unmatched bases: 4. In regard to this clone: The identical CDR3 is also encoded by other nucleotide sequences in the sample.

The sequenced sample was peripheral blood. The chain carries TRBV9 and TRBJ2-7; TRBD1 agrees at 11 bases. The sequence came from a human donor in a cohort sampled during active COVID-19. CDR3 amino acids: CASSVGTGGFYEQYF. CDR3 in DNA: TGTGCCAGCAGCGTTGGGACAGGGGGTTTCTACGAGCAGTACTTC. Using reference TRBV9 and TRBJ2-7 for the parts outside the CDR3, the full variable domain is DSGVTQTPKHLITATGQRVTLRCSPRSGDLSVYWYQQSLDQGLQFLIQYYNGEERAKGNILERFSAQQFPDLHSELNLSSLELGDSALYFCASSVGTGGFYEQYFGPGTRLTVT.